This T cell receptor beta chain was identified during a study of blood T cell repertoires in COVID-19. The authors' processing: Scientists estimated how many nucleated cells there were by amplifying reference gene primers. Using immunoSEQ multiplex PCR, the repertoire was profiled, and TCRdb retains in-frame clones only, with some absent. V and J calls and clone size are as listed in that table; D and trimming were resolved from the DNA. Of under 200,000 clones in the sample, roughly 85% were seen once. The CDR3 extends over 13 amino acids. Germline trimming cut 9 bases from V and 2 bases from J; bases unmatched to any gene: 7. Germline CDR1 and CDR2: LNHNV and YYDKDF (reference sequence). One Seattle source followed patients from active infection through their disease course.

V is TRBV15 and J is TRBJ2-7; 7 bases fit TRBD1. The sequenced sample was peripheral blood. The clonotype comes from a woman in her fifties or sixties with COVID-19, enrolled during active disease. The CDR3 coding sequence is TGTGCCACTCGGGACAGCGGAGCCTACGAGCAGTACTTC. Translation: CATRDSGAYEQYF.